The next 8 T cell receptor beta chains were all read from a single sample in a study of CD8 T cells in ankylosing spondylitis. One entry per CDR3 protein results from TCRdb running MiXCR on the 5' RACE reads. The table shows 300,000 to 350,000 distinct CDR3 sequences, with about 9.9% occurring only once. The sequenced material came from blood, either unsorted or a sorted T cell fraction (not recorded which). These receptors originate from a female donor with ankylosing spondylitis or in good health (not recorded which).

In its sample, this clonotype was seen many times. This sequence joins TRBV12-3 or TRBV12-4 and TRBJ2-2; TRBD2 matches at 11 bases. The junction had 6 bases not matched to a gene; V was cut back by 6 bases and J by 0 bases. This CDR3 is built from 17 residues. CDR3 amino acids: CASSPRLAGPNTGELFF. The CDR3 DNA sequence: TGTGCCAGCAGCCCCCGACTAGCGGGACCGAACACCGGGGAGCTGTTTTTT.

The V and J genes are TRBV24-1 and TRBJ2-2; D unresolved. V shed 6 bases and J shed 0 bases, with 10 bases lying between them. Germline CDR1 reads KGHDR; CDR2 reads SFDVKD. The CDR3 totals 15 residues. In nucleotides, the CDR3 is TGTGCCACCAGTCAGGTAGACGCGAACACCGGGGAGCTGTTTTTT. Protein sequence: CATSQVDANTGELFF.

This clonotype appeared a few times. V usage is TRBV12-3 or TRBV12-4 and J usage is TRBJ2-7; 10 bases are a match to TRBD1. The CDR3 loop spans 13 amino acids. Unmatched junction bases numbered 1, after V lost 3 bases and J lost 5 bases. This CDR3 is CASSFGTGDEQYF. In nucleotides, the CDR3 is TGTGCCAGCAGTTTCGGGACAGGGGACGAGCAGTACTTC.

This clonotype was seen many times. The chain joins TRBV5-1 to TRBJ2-1; 8 nucleotides match TRBD2. The CDR3 length is 13 residues. The germline V gene encodes CDR1 SGHRS and CDR2 YFSETQ. The junction had 5 bases not matched to a gene; V was cut back by 7 bases and J by 5 bases. The CDR3 bases are TGCGCCAGCGGGATTAGCGGGGACAATGAGCAGTTCTTC. Its protein product is CASGISGDNEQFF.

This clonotype was picked up many times. The chain combines TRBV9 with TRBJ1-6; D might be TRBD1 (6 bases). CDR3 length: 15 residues. V was pared by 3 bases and J by 5 bases, with 12 bases between. Germline assignment: CDR1 SGDLS and CDR2 YYNGEE. This chain's CDR3 is CASSAPGGNNSPLHF. The CDR3 DNA reads as TGTGCCAGCAGCGCGCCGGGGGGCAATAATTCACCCCTCCACTTT. Using reference TRBV9 and TRBJ1-6 for the parts outside the CDR3, the full variable domain is DSGVTQTPKHLITATGQRVTLRCSPRSGDLSVYWYQQSLDQGLQFLIQYYNGEERAKGNILERFSAQQFPDLHSELNLSSLELGDSALYFCASSAPGGNNSPLHFGNGTRLTVT.

This clonotype occurred many times. The V and J genes are TRBV4-3 and TRBJ2-1; perhaps TRBD2 as D (6 bases). CDR1 and CDR2 from the germline V gene are LGHNA and YSLEER. CDR3 length: 18 amino acids. Between the trimmed V and J ends, which lost 1 base and 7 bases, there was a span of 23 bases. The CDR3 bases are TGCGCCAGCAGCCAAGCACATAGTTCCGGGACTTTTTGGAATGAGCAGTTCTTC. It specifies CASSQAHSSGTFWNEQFF.

The chain is built from TRBV9 and TRBJ2-3; the D is unclear. V lost 1 base to trimming and J lost 5 bases, with 8 bases between them. This CDR3 has 13 residues. Germline V gene sequence: CDR1 SGDLS, CDR2 YYNGEE. The DNA for the CDR3 is TGTGCCAGCAGCGTACAGAGTATAGATACGCAGTATTTT. Translation: CASSVQSIDTQYF.

This clonotype was seen ten or more times. The chain links TRBV12-3 or TRBV12-4 to TRBJ2-4; D gene uncertain. The CDR3 length is 13 residues. V was shortened by 6 bases and J by 3 bases, with 9 bases between the two germline ends. CDR3 DNA: TGTGCCAGCAGGAGTGTTGGCAAAAACATTCAGTACTTC. Its protein is CASRSVGKNIQYF.